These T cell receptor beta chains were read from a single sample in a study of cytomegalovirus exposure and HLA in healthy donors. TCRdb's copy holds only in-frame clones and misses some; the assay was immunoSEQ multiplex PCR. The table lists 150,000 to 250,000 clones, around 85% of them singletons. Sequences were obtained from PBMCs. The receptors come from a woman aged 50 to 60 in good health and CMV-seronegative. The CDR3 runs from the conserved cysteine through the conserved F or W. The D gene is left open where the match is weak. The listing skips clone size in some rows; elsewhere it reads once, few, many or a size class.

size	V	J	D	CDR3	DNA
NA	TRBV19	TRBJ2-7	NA	CASSIDYDRSYEQYF	TGTGCCAGTAGTATAGATTACGACAGGTCCTACGAGCAGTACTTC
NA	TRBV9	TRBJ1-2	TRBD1	CASSPRGPYGYTF	TGTGCCAGCAGCCCCAGGGGGCCCTATGGCTACACCTTC
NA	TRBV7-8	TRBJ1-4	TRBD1	CASSPGQGTGSNEKLFF	TGTGCCAGCAGCCCCGGACAGGGGACGGGTTCTAATGAAAAACTGTTTTTT
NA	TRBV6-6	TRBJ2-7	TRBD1	CASSTTGDTAYEQYF	TGTGCCAGCAGTACCACAGGGGACACTGCCTACGAGCAGTACTTC
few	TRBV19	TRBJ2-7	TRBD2	CASSASGSIEQYF	TGTGCCAGTAGTGCTAGCGGGAGCATCGAGCAGTACTTC
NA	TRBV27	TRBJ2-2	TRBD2	CASSLAGGAGELFF	TGTGCCAGCAGTTTGGCGGGAGGGGCCGGGGAGCTGTTTTTT
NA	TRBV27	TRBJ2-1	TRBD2	CASSLLQAGNEQFF	TGTGCCAGCAGTCTGCTTCAAGCGGGAAATGAGCAGTTCTTC
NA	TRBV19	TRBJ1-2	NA	CASTYPRSIGQNYGYTF	TGTGCCAGTACATACCCCAGATCGATCGGACAGAACTATGGCTACACCTTC
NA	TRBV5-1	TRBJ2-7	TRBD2	CASGSWGGSNEQYF	TGCGCCAGCGGTTCTTGGGGGGGAAGCAACGAGCAGTACTTC
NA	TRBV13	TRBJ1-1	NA	CASSFSTGSAGTEAFF	TGTGCCAGCAGCTTCTCTACCGGGTCTGCGGGCACTGAAGCTTTCTTT
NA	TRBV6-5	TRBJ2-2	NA	CASSYSFLRHTGELFF	TGTGCCAGCAGTTATTCTTTCTTGAGGCACACCGGGGAGCTGTTTTTT
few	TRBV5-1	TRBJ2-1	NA	CASSLAGTQFGEQFF	TGCGCCAGCAGCTTGGCCGGGACTCAGTTTGGGGAGCAGTTCTTC
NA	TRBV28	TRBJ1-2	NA	CAVGSNYGYTF	TGTGCCGTCGGGAGCAACTATGGCTACACCTTC
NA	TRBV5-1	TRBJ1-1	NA	CASSLQAGEAFF	TGCGCCAGCAGCTTGCAGGCCGGTGAAGCTTTCTTT
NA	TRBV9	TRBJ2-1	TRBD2	CASSVGTSGVNEQFF	TGTGCCAGCAGCGTAGGGACTAGCGGGGTCAATGAGCAGTTCTTC
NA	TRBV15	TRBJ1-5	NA	CATSREDSRNQPQHF	TGTGCCACCAGCAGAGAAGACAGTCGCAATCAGCCCCAGCATTTT
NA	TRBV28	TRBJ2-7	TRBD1	CASRPPGQGYEQYF	TGTGCCAGCAGACCACCGGGACAGGGTTACGAGCAGTACTTC
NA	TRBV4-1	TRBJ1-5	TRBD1	CASSQSGTGEKRPQHF	TGCGCCAGCAGCCAATCCGGGACAGGGGAGAAACGGCCCCAGCATTTT
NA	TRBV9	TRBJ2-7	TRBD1	CASSAAGTGALEQYF	TGTGCCAGCAGCGCGGCCGGGACAGGGGCCTTAGAGCAGTACTTC
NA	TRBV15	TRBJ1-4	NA	CATSRVASANEKLFF	TGTGCCACCAGCAGAGTGGCATCCGCTAATGAAAAACTGTTTTTT
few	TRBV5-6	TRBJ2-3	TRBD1	CASSSNRGLSTDTQYF	TGTGCCAGCAGCTCTAACAGGGGGCTGAGCACAGATACGCAGTATTTT
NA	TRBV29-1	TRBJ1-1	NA	CSVRQVNTEAFF	TGCAGCGTTCGACAGGTTAACACTGAAGCTTTCTTT
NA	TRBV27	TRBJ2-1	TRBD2	CASSSGLAGNNEQFF	TGTGCCAGCAGTTCGGGGCTAGCGGGAAACAATGAGCAGTTCTTC
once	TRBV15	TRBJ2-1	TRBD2	CATSSERESHNEQFF	TGTGCCACCAGCAGTGAGCGGGAGAGCCACAATGAGCAGTTCTTC
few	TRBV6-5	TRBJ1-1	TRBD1	CASHLNRGYTEAFF	TGTGCCAGTCATTTAAACAGGGGATATACTGAAGCTTTCTTT
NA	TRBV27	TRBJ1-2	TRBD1	CASSLTSDRGRWGYTF	TGTGCCAGCAGTCTCACCTCCGACAGGGGGCGATGGGGCTACACCTTC
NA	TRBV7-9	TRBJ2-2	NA	CASSLGRGSPNTGELFF	TGTGCCAGCAGCTTAGGGAGGGGCAGCCCGAACACCGGGGAGCTGTTTTTT
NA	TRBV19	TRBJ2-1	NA	CASSIDTVSSYNEQFF	TGTGCCAGTAGTATAGACACGGTAAGCTCCTACAATGAGCAGTTCTTC
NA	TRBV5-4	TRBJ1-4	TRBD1	CASSRDRGIEKLFF	TGTGCCAGCAGCAGGGACAGGGGGATTGAAAAACTGTTTTTT
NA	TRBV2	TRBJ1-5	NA	CASSDGQLSNQPQHF	TGTGCCAGCAGCGACGGACAGCTTAGCAATCAGCCCCAGCATTTT
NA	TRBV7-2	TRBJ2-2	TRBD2	CASSPRGESGELFF	TGTGCCAGCAGCCCCCGGGGGGAATCCGGGGAGCTGTTTTTT
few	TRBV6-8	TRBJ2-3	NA	CASRATGAPTDTQYF	TGTGCCAGCCGGGCCACGGGAGCACCCACAGATACGCAGTATTTT
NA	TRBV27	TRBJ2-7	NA	CASSLGGPSYEQYF	TGTGCCAGCAGTTTAGGGGGCCCCTCCTACGAGCAGTACTTC
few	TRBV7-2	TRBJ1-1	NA	CASSFEGLNTEAFF	TGTGCCAGCAGCTTTGAGGGTTTGAACACTGAAGCTTTCTTT
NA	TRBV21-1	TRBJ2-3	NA	CASSKEGLAGVLIADTQYF	TGTGCCAGCAGCAAAGAAGGGCTAGCGGGAGTTCTTATCGCAGATACGCAGTATTTT
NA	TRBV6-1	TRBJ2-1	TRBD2	CASSEAGGRDYNEQFF	TGTGCCAGCAGTGAAGCGGGAGGGCGGGACTACAATGAGCAGTTCTTC
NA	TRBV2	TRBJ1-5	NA	CASSTRGQGNQPQHF	TGTGCCAGCTCGACCCGGGGACAAGGCAATCAGCCCCAGCATTTT
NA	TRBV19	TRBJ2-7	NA	CASSLDIAYEQYF	TGTGCCAGTAGTTTAGACATAGCCTACGAGCAGTACTTC
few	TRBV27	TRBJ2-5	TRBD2	CASSFRTSGREETQYF	TGTGCCAGCAGTTTCCGGACTAGCGGGAGAGAAGAGACCCAGTACTTC
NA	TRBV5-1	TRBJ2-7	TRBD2	CASSFSGGPEEQYF	TGCGCCAGCAGCTTCTCGGGAGGGCCGGAAGAGCAGTACTTC
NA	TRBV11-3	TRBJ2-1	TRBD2	CASSLGASGRAWSFNEQFF	TGTGCCAGCAGCTTAGGGGCTAGCGGGAGGGCCTGGTCCTTCAATGAGCAGTTCTTC
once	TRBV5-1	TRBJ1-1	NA	CASSLGGNTEAFF	TGCGCCAGCAGCTTGGGAGGGAACACTGAAGCTTTCTTT
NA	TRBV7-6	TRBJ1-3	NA	CASSLGELSGNTIYF	TGTGCCAGCAGCTTAGGAGAGCTCTCTGGAAACACCATATATTTT
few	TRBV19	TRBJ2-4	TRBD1	CASSMGTGATDIQYF	TGTGCCAGTAGTATGGGGACAGGGGCAACAGACATTCAGTACTTC
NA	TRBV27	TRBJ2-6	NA	CASSILRAGIAGANVLTF	TGTGCCAGCAGCATCCTCAGGGCTGGGATAGCTGGGGCCAACGTCCTGACTTTC
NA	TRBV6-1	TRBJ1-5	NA	CASSESRNSNQPQHF	TGTGCCAGCAGCGAATCTAGGAACAGCAATCAGCCCCAGCATTTT
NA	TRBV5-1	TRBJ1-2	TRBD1	CASSPTGAGYGYTF	TGCGCCAGCAGCCCCACAGGGGCGGGCTATGGCTACACCTTC
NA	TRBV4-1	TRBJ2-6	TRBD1	CASSEDLGQAAGANVLTF	TGCGCCAGCAGCGAAGATTTGGGACAGGCAGCTGGGGCCAACGTCCTGACTTTC